One T cell receptor beta chain is described in this entry. No antigen is known for it. The sample comes from a study of regulatory T cells in long-lasting Graves disease. General observations from the study: Persistent Graves' patients showed less TCR diversity than newly diagnosed patients showed.

The CDR3 length is 14 residues. Trimming cost V 4 bases and J 8 bases, with 15 bases left between them. Germline V gene sequence: CDR1 MNHEY, CDR2 SVGAGI. Documented time point: newly diagnosed GD, antithyroid drugs for less than 3 months. The TCR library was made from RNA that had been extracted from PBMCs in TRIzol. About 8.8 milliliters of peripheral blood went into EDTA tubes. CDR3-region Arm-PCR and iRepertoire HTBI primers produced the TCR beta libraries. TCRdb reprocessed the multiplex PCR reads via MiXCR and lists one record per CDR3 protein. The sample comprises hundreds of thousands of distinct CDR3 sequences, 15% to 20% of which are singletons, and 15% to 20% rests with the top ten. These data are also associated with another study on T cells in Graves' hyperthyroidism and ophthalmopathy. That report adds: The hyperthyroidism patients had all been newly diagnosed, and their disease duration was under 2 months. Their ages ranged from 18 to 65 years. Clinicians diagnosed patients from clinical symptoms, serum thyroxine and TRAb, thyroid ultrasound and orbital computed tomography.

This receptor was obtained from a woman younger than 45 with Graves disease. The input for sequencing was peripheral blood mononuclear cells (PBMCs), taken at new diagnosis, from a patient treated with antithyroid drugs. The chain recombines TRBV6-5 with TRBJ2-1, with D possibly matching TRBD2 (6 bases). The CDR3 DNA reads as TGTGCCAGCAGTTTCCCAGCGGGCGTAGATGAGCAGTTCTTC. This translates into CASSFPAGVDEQFF.